This TCR beta chain derives from a study of early T cells in non-severe SARS-CoV-2 infection. About the study: Investigators sequenced bulk RNA drawn from unsorted whole blood, and chains remained unpaired.

This clonotype was seen more than once but under ten times. V dropped 3 bases and J dropped 0; count of bases not matched to a gene: 7. Germline CDR1 and CDR2: MNHEY and SMNVEV (reference sequence). This CDR3 region has 17 residues. Attachment of unique molecular identifiers was made to individual cDNA molecules. TCRdb fed the 5' RACE reads into MiXCR, producing one record per CDR3 protein. The table shows roughly 56,000 distinct CDR3 sequences, with 10% to 15% occurring only once. This clonotype was obtained from an adult who was a healthcare worker with PCR-confirmed SARS-CoV-2 infection or an uninfected control (not recorded which). This rearrangement joins TRBV27 to TRBJ2-3; 9 bases agree with TRBD2. The specimen was whole blood. CDR3: CASSFTGAGGSTDTQYF. In DNA form, the CDR3 reads TGTGCCAGCAGTTTCACCGGAGCGGGGGGAAGCACAGATACGCAGTATTTT.